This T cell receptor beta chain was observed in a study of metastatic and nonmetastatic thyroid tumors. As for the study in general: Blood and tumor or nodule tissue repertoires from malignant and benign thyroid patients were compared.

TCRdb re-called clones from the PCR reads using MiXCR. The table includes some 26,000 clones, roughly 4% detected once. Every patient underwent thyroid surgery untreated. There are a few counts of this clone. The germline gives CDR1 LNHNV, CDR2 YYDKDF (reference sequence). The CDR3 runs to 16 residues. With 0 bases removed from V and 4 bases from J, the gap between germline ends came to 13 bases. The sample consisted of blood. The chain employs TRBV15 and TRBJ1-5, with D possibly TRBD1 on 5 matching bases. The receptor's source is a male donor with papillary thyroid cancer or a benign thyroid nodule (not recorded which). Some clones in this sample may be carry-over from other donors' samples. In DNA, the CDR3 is TGTGCCACCAGCAGAGATGGGGGGGTTGGAAATCAGCCCCAGCATTTT. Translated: CATSRDGGVGNQPQHF. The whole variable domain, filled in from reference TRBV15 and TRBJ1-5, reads DAMVIQNPRYQVTQFGKPVTLSCSQTLNHNVMYWYQQKSSQAPKLLFHYYDKDFNNEADTPDNFQSRRPNTSFCFLDIRSPGLGDTAMYLCATSRDGGVGNQPQHFGDGTRLSIL.